This TCR beta chain was sequenced in a study of OX40 agonist ivuxolimab in advanced cancers. Study-level information: Enrolled patients in dose escalation had cancers that were hepatocellular carcinoma, melanoma, renal cell or head and neck cancer.

Germline lookup yields CDR1 LGHNA and CDR2 YSLEER. CDR3 size: 17 residues. Trimming left V 0 bases short and J 3 bases short, with 14 bases between. Repertoires were generated with immunoSEQ multiplex PCR, while TCRdb's copy carries only in-frame clones and drops some. The sample includes 35,000 or so clones, approximately 80% of them seen just once. Study-level points and caveats: Certain nonresponders additionally had low normalized T-cell clonal expansion. Expanded clones tended on average to be more numerous among CD8+ T cells than CD4+.

Details on this clone: What it binds is unknown.

V gene TRBV4-3 combines with J gene TRBJ1-4; D might be TRBD1 (5 bases). This clonotype was sampled from an adult with an advanced solid tumor such as melanoma, head and neck, liver or kidney cancer. The source was CD4+ or CD8+ T cells sorted from blood, collected in a trial of the OX40 agonist ivuxolimab. CDR3 sequence: CASSQDRGGEANEKLFF. In nucleotides, the CDR3 is TGCGCCAGCAGCCAAGATCGGGGGGGAGAGGCTAATGAAAAACTGTTTTTT.